The next 25 T cell receptor beta chains were all read from a single sample in a study of T cell repertoires in cytomegalovirus infection. Each CDR3 protein is one row after TCRdb ran MiXCR on the reads. The sample carries 750,000 to 950,000 distinct CDR3 sequences, about 29% recorded once. Antigens of these TCRs are unknown. The material was cultured CD8+ T cells from PBMCs, obtained from culture after CMV antigen stimulation. The receptor set was obtained from a human donor in good health (CMV status not recorded). Some clones in this sample may be carry-over from other donors' samples.

This chain connects TRBV28 to TRBJ2-5, with D possibly matching TRBD2 (6 bases). Trimming cost V 7 bases and J 0 bases, with 9 bases left between them. CDR1 and CDR2 (germline): MDHEN, SYDVKM. CDR3 length: 13 amino acids. The chain's CDR3 is CASKEGHQETQYF. The DNA for the CDR3 is TGTGCCAGCAAGGAGGGCCACCAAGAGACCCAGTACTTC.

This clonotype has just a few counts. The chain links TRBV12-3 or TRBV12-4 to TRBJ2-2; TRBD2 is a possible D gene (6 bases). The CDR3 runs 13 residues. Trimming took 7 bases from V and 5 from J, leaving 11 bases between them. CDR3 in DNA: TGTGCCAGCAAAACCGGGGGTACCGGGGAGCTGTTTTTT. This sequence encodes CASKTGGTGELFF.

The rearrangement uses TRBV2 and TRBJ2-3, with D perhaps TRBD2 (5 bases). Germline values: CDR1 SNHLY, CDR2 FYNNEI. Trimming took off 7 bases at V and 3 bases at J, with 8 bases between the two ends. This CDR3 contains 12 residues. In nucleotides, the CDR3 is TGTGCCAGCACCGGGGAAACAGATACGCAGTATTTT. Protein sequence: CASTGETDTQYF.

J is TRBJ1-5 and V is TRBV19; unclear D gene. The CDR3 totals 11 residues. Trimming took 6 bases from V and 11 from J, leaving 11 bases between them. Germline values: CDR1 LNHDA, CDR2 SQIVND (reference sequence). CDR3 region: CASREGWAQHF. The DNA of the CDR3 is TGTGCCAGTAGAGAAGGGTGGGCCCAGCATTTT.

This clonotype was seen many times. The chain carries TRBV6-2 or TRBV6-3 and TRBJ1-1, with 10 bases identical to TRBD1. In germline, CDR1 is MNHEY, CDR2 SVGEGT. V dropped 7 bases and J dropped 11; count of bases not matched to a gene: 7. The CDR3 length is 12 residues. CDR3 nucleotide sequence: TGTGCCAGCACCTCCGGGACAGGGGTTGCTTTCTTT. The encoded protein is CASTSGTGVAFF.

V usage is TRBV7-9 and J usage is TRBJ2-7; tentatively, D is TRBD1 (6 bases). V shed 3 bases and J shed 5 bases, with 23 bases lying between them. CDR3 length: 17 amino acids. Germline CDR1 is SEHNR and CDR2 is FQNEAQ (reference sequence). The CDR3 loop is CASSFPSPTGSINEQYF. The CDR3 DNA is TGTGCCAGCAGCTTCCCATCCCCCACAGGGTCGATCAACGAGCAGTACTTC.

The chain links TRBV27 to TRBJ2-6; D is perhaps TRBD2 (5 bases). From germline, CDR1 is MNHEY and CDR2 SMNVEV (reference sequence). V dropped 9 bases and J dropped 2 bases, with 14 bases sitting between them. This CDR3 has 15 residues. The CDR3 protein is CAREERVPGANVLTF. The CDR3 DNA reads TGTGCCAGGGAGGAGAGGGTGCCTGGGGCCAACGTCCTGACTTTC.

This clonotype was picked up many times. The chain employs TRBV7-2 and TRBJ2-7, with no clear D. The germline V gene encodes CDR1 SGHTA and CDR2 FQGNSA. This CDR3 is built from 12 residues. The V end lost 4 bases, the J end lost 6 bases, and 10 bases lay between the germline ends. CDR3 sequence (DNA): TGTGCCAGCAGCTCTCAGGTTGGCGAGCAGTACGTC. Translating it yields CASSSQVGEQYV.

This clonotype was counted at least ten times. The chain recombines TRBV11-2 with TRBJ2-5; TRBD2 matches at 10 bases. This CDR3 is 16 amino acids long. The V segment lost 6 bases and the J segment 2 bases; nucleotides outside the gene matches: 9. Germline V gene sequence: CDR1 SGHAT, CDR2 FQNNGV. CDR3 sequence (DNA): TGTGCCAGCAGAGACGCTAGCGGGGGACATCAAGAGACCCAGTACTTC. As protein: CASRDASGGHQETQYF.

The chain is built from TRBV19 and TRBJ1-2, with D perhaps TRBD1 (5 bases). In germline, CDR1 is LNHDA, CDR2 SQIVND (reference sequence). V was cut by 10 bases and J by 8 bases, with 14 bases left in between. The CDR3 has 11 amino acids. The CDR3 DNA follows: TGTGCCACCGAGGGGATGGCAGGCTACACCTTC. Its protein product is CATEGMAGYTF.

The CDR3 DNA follows: TGTGCCAGCAGCTTACAGGGCCGGGATCAGCCCCAGCATTTT. It codes for CASSLQGRDQPQHF. This chain connects TRBV7-6 to TRBJ1-5; maybe TRBD1 (5 bases). The V gene lost 2 bases and the J gene lost 5 bases, with 10 bases spanning the gap. The CDR3 covers 14 residues. From germline, CDR1 is SGHVS and CDR2 FNYEAQ.

The V and J genes are TRBV15 and TRBJ1-1; maybe TRBD1 (5 bases). Per germline, CDR1 LNHNV and CDR2 YYDKDF (reference sequence). V was pared by 1 base and J by 5 bases, with 11 bases between. The CDR3 consists of 14 residues. In DNA form, the CDR3 reads TGTGCCACCAGCAGAGGAGGGGAGTCAACTGAAGCTTTCTTT. Residues: CATSRGGESTEAFF.

The CDR3 coding sequence is TGTGCCAGCAGTGCCCCCAGGGGGCGGTGGACTGAAGCTTTCTTT. Its translation: CASSAPRGRWTEAFF. The chain recombines TRBV25-1 with TRBJ1-1, with 8 bases lining up with TRBD1. V lost 4 bases to trimming and J lost 5 bases; unmatched junction nucleotides: 9. The CDR3 spans 15 residues. Germline assignment: CDR1 MGHDK and CDR2 SYGVNS.

This clonotype was picked up one time. The genes are TRBV12-3 or TRBV12-4 and TRBJ1-1; D remains ambiguous. The CDR3 extends over 13 amino acids. V lost 6 bases and J lost 7, with 15 bases in between. This CDR3 reads CASRFPGKGEAFF. The CDR3 DNA sequence: TGTGCCAGCAGGTTTCCAGGTAAGGGTGAAGCTTTCTTT.

Here the CDR3 DNA reads TGTGCCAGCAGTTCCCCCATCGAGCCCCAGCATTTT. This codes for CASSSPIEPQHF. The chain has TRBV12-3 or TRBV12-4 and TRBJ1-5; D is unresolved. CDR3 length: 12 residues. Trimming stripped 4 bases from V and 8 bases from J, with 9 bases between.

The V gene is TRBV24-1, the J gene TRBJ2-3, with 9 nucleotides matching TRBD1. This CDR3 is built from 17 residues. Germline-derived CDR1 and CDR2 are KGHDR and SFDVKD. The V gene end was trimmed by 4 bases and the J gene end by 4 bases; junction bases not matched to a gene: 11. CDR3 DNA: TGTGCCACCAGTGACCCAACAGGGGGACAGGGTGCAGATACGCAGTATTTT. Residues: CATSDPTGGQGADTQYF.

This clonotype occurred many times. The chain joins TRBV7-2 to TRBJ1-1, with no clear D. The length of the CDR3 is 15 residues. Trimming took off 0 bases at V and 5 bases at J, with 13 bases between the two ends. Germline V CDR1 and CDR2: SGHTA, FQGNSA. CDR3: CASSLAMIPTTEAFF. CDR3 in DNA: TGTGCCAGCAGCTTAGCGATGATTCCCACAACTGAAGCTTTCTTT.

This chain connects TRBV7-9 to TRBJ1-2; D uncertain. Trimming stripped 0 bases from V and 0 bases from J, with 5 bases between. Germline CDR1 is SEHNR and CDR2 is FQNEAQ (reference sequence). The CDR3 sequence is 14 residues long. The CDR3 sequence is CASSLALANYGYTF. CDR3 bases: TGTGCCAGCAGCTTAGCGTTGGCTAACTATGGCTACACCTTC.

This clonotype occurred a few times. The chain combines TRBV7-9 with TRBJ2-5; D uncertain. Per germline, CDR1 SEHNR and CDR2 FQNEAQ (reference sequence). This CDR3 has 14 residues. V lost 1 base to trimming and J lost 4 bases, with 10 bases between them. As DNA, the CDR3 is TGTGCCAGCAGCTTAGTGGACCCCCTAGAGACCCAGTACTTC. Protein product: CASSLVDPLETQYF.

The chain has TRBV20-1 and TRBJ2-3; TRBD2 matches 11 bases. The CDR3 runs 17 residues. The V gene's germline CDR1 is DFQATT and CDR2 SNEGSKA (reference sequence). V was pared by 4 bases and J by 3 bases, with 12 bases of the junction left unmatched. The CDR3 DNA is TGCAGTGCTAAATTAGCGGGGGGGCTTTTGGGGACAGATACGCAGTATTTT. The encoded protein is CSAKLAGGLLGTDTQYF.

This clonotype was seen ten or more times. The V gene is TRBV6-2 or TRBV6-3, the J gene TRBJ2-3; 8 nucleotides align to TRBD2. From germline, CDR1 is MNHEY and CDR2 SVGEGT. V gave up 8 bases and J gave up 5 bases; unmatched junction bases: 6. The CDR3 totals 13 residues. In DNA form, the CDR3 reads TGTGCCAGCCGCGCGGGGGGCCGAGATACGCAGTATTTT. Its translation: CASRAGGRDTQYF.

The chain employs TRBV5-1 and TRBJ1-1; TRBD1 is a possible D gene (5 bases). The CDR3 extends over 12 amino acids. V shed 4 bases and J shed 8 bases, with 12 bases lying between them. CDR1 and CDR2 (germline): SGHRS, YFSETQ. DNA of the CDR3: TGCGCCAGCAGCCGCGGGACTTTGGAAGCTTTCTTT. It encodes CASSRGTLEAFF. Looking up the rest from reference TRBV5-1 and TRBJ1-1 gives the full variable domain: KAGVTQTPRYLIKTRGQQVTLSCSPISGHRSVSWYQQTPGQGLQFLFEYFSETQRNKGNFPGRFSGRQFSNSRSEMNVSTLELGDSALYLCASSRGTLEAFFGQGTRLTVV.

V is TRBV20-1 and J is TRBJ2-7; no definite D call. The CDR3 has 13 amino acids. V lost 3 bases to trimming and J lost 0 bases, with 9 bases between them. CDR1 DFQATT and CDR2 SNEGSKA come from the germline V gene (reference sequence). The CDR3 sequence is CSASSSSSYEQYV. The CDR3 DNA reads as TGCAGTGCTAGCTCCAGTAGCTCCTACGAGCAGTACGTC.

The chain recombines TRBV10-1 with TRBJ2-2; TRBD1 matches at 9 bases. The germline V gene encodes CDR1 WNHNN and CDR2 SYGVQD (reference sequence). J was trimmed by 3 bases and V by 4 bases; bases with no gene match: 6. The CDR3 is made up of 16 amino acids. The CDR3 is CASSARDREYTGELFF. In DNA form, the CDR3 reads TGCGCCAGCAGTGCGCGGGACAGGGAATACACCGGGGAGCTGTTTTTT.

This clonotype was seen more than once but under ten times. It is unclear where the CDR3 begins or ends on the DNA, so no DNA is shown, and the CDR3 is as TCRdb lists it. The chain links TRBV6-8 to TRBJ2-3; the D call TRBD1 from the table was never checked on the DNA. The V gene's germline CDR1 is MNHGY and CDR2 SAAAGT. The CDR3 sequence runs 15 residues, both termini included. The CDR3 reads CASSTSDTSTGTQYF.